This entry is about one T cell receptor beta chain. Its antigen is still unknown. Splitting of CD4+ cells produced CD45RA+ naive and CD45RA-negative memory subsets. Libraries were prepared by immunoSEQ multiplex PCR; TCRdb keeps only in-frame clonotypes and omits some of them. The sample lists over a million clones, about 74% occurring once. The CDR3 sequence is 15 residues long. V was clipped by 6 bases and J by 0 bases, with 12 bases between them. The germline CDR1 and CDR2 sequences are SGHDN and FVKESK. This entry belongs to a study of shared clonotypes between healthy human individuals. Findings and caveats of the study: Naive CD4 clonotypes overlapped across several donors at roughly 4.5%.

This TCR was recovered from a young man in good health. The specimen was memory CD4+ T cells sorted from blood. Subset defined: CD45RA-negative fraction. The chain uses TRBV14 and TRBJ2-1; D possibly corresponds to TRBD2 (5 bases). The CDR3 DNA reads TGTGCCAGCAGTATGGACCGGGGCTCCTACAATGAGCAGTTCTTC. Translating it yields CASSMDRGSYNEQFF.